The rows below give T cell receptor beta chains drawn from one sample of a study of blood T cell repertoires in COVID-19. Profiled with immunoSEQ multiplex PCR; TCRdb holds only in-frame clones, not every one. The profile shows over 15,000 clones, approximately 89% of them singletons. Sequences were obtained from peripheral blood. Source of these receptors: a man in his sixties with active COVID-19. Both conserved end residues are part of each CDR3. The D gene is left open where the match is weak. Rows give clone size only sometimes, using once, few, many, or a class for an expanded clone.

clone_size	v_call	d_call	j_call	cdr3_nt	cdr3_aa
-	TRBV3-1/TRBV3-2	TRBD1	TRBJ1-5	TGTGCCAGCAGCCACGGGGACAGGGGAAATCAGCCCCAGCATTTT	CASSHGDRGNQPQHF
-	TRBV9	TRBD1	TRBJ1-3	TGTGCCAGCAGCCCTAGACAGGGTGCGGGAAACACCATATATTTT	CASSPRQGAGNTIYF
-	TRBV3-1/TRBV3-2	TRBD2	TRBJ2-1	TGTGCCAGCAGCCGGATCGAGCGGGAACATGAGCAGTTCTTC	CASSRIEREHEQFF
-	TRBV7-3	-	TRBJ2-1	TGTGCCAGCAGCTTACAGGGCTCCTACAATGAGCAGTTCTTC	CASSLQGSYNEQFF
-	TRBV6-1	-	TRBJ1-6	TGTGCCAGCAGTGACAGGGGAGTAAATTCACCCCTCCACTTT	CASSDRGVNSPLHF
-	TRBV7-8	TRBD2	TRBJ2-1	TGTGCCAGCAGCTTAGCCCTAGCGGCATACAATGAGCAGTTCTTC	CASSLALAAYNEQFF
-	TRBV3-1/TRBV3-2	-	TRBJ2-7	TGTGCCAGCAGCCAAGGTCTCGAGCAGTACTTC	CASSQGLEQYF
-	TRBV5-4	TRBD1	TRBJ2-2	TGTGCCAGCAGTGTCTACGGGACAGAGAACACCGGGGAGCTGTTTTTT	CASSVYGTENTGELFF
-	TRBV7-3	-	TRBJ1-1	TGTGCCGGTCTTTACGGGACACGGACTGAAGCTTTCTTT	CAGLYGTRTEAFF
-	TRBV6-5	-	TRBJ2-3	TGTGCCAGCAGAGACACCTTGGTCCTCACAGATACGCAGTATTTT	CASRDTLVLTDTQYF
few	TRBV7-2	TRBD2	TRBJ2-7	TGTGCCAGCAGCTTAGCGACTAGCGGGAGGGCTTACGAGCAGTACTTC	CASSLATSGRAYEQYF
-	TRBV21-1	-	TRBJ2-1	TGTGCCAGCAGCAAAGGAAATCGGGGTAGCTCCTACAATGAGCAGTTCTTC	CASSKGNRGSSYNEQFF
-	TRBV6-6	TRBD2	TRBJ2-1	TGTGCCAGCAGAAGCCGACTAGCGGGGTTCAACAATGAGCAGTTCTTC	CASRSRLAGFNNEQFF
-	TRBV11-3	-	TRBJ2-5	TGTGCCAGCAGCAACTCAGGGCTGCAGACCCAGTACTTC	CASSNSGLQTQYF
once	TRBV11-3	TRBD1	TRBJ2-1	TGTGCCAGCAGCTTGCGGACAGGGGACAATGAGCAGTTCTTC	CASSLRTGDNEQFF
-	TRBV6-2/TRBV6-3	-	TRBJ2-7	TGTGCCAGCAGTTACGGGGGCAGAGTCTACGAGCAGTACTTC	CASSYGGRVYEQYF
-	TRBV18	-	TRBJ1-1	TGTGCCAGCTCACCACCGAGTCAGAACACTGAAGCTTTCTTT	CASSPPSQNTEAFF
-	TRBV9	-	TRBJ1-2	TGTGCCAGCAGCGTAGCTGAGGCAGGGGAAGGCTATGGCTACACCTTC	CASSVAEAGEGYGYTF
few	TRBV5-4	TRBD1	TRBJ1-2	TGTGCCAGCAGCACCGGGACAGGGAACTATGGCTACACCTTC	CASSTGTGNYGYTF
-	TRBV7-3	-	TRBJ2-3	TGTGCCAGCAGCTTGAGTCGTGATACGCAGTATTTT	CASSLSRDTQYF
-	TRBV3-1/TRBV3-2	TRBD1	TRBJ2-3	TGTGCCAGCAGCCCCCCCCCAGGGGGTACGCAGTATTTT	CASSPPPGGTQYF
-	TRBV30	-	TRBJ2-2	TGTGCCTGGATGTTCCTTGGGGCGGGGACCGGGGAGCTGTTTTTT	CAWMFLGAGTGELFF
once	TRBV5-1	TRBD1	TRBJ1-2	TGCGCCAGCAGCTTGGCTGGAGGGGGCCTTAAGTACTATGGCTACACCTTC	CASSLAGGGLKYYGYTF
-	TRBV29-1	TRBD2	TRBJ2-5	TGCAGCGTTGGAACTAGCGGGGGTGAGACCCAGTACTTC	CSVGTSGGETQYF
-	TRBV30	TRBD2	TRBJ2-1	TGTGCCTGGAGTCCATCCGCTAGCGGGGGTTCCTACAATGAGCAGTTCTTC	CAWSPSASGGSYNEQFF
-	TRBV27	-	TRBJ2-3	TGTGCCAGCAGTCCACTCACTAGCACAGATACGCAGTATTTT	CASSPLTSTDTQYF
-	TRBV12-3/TRBV12-4	TRBD2	TRBJ2-1	TGTGCCAGCACCTCTGGGACTATTTATCAGTTCTTC	CASTSGTIYQFF
-	TRBV7-9	TRBD1	TRBJ1-1	TGTGCCAGCAGCTTGTTGTCAGGGGGGACTGAAGCTTTCTTT	CASSLLSGGTEAFF
-	TRBV3-1/TRBV3-2	TRBD1	TRBJ1-2	TGTGCCAGCAGCCGTGGGACAGAATCTTCGAGGGGCTACACCTTC	CASSRGTESSRGYTF
-	TRBV2	TRBD1	TRBJ2-1	TGTGCCAGCAGTCTACAGGGGGATGACAATGAGCAGTTCTTC	CASSLQGDDNEQFF
-	TRBV9	-	TRBJ2-5	TGTGCCAGCAGCGTGACGGACCAGGGATTGGAGACCCAGTACTTC	CASSVTDQGLETQYF
-	TRBV7-3	-	TRBJ2-3	TGTGCCAGCAGCCCGCAGGGCTTCACAGATACGCAGTATTTT	CASSPQGFTDTQYF
-	TRBV3-1/TRBV3-2	-	TRBJ2-2	TGTGCCAGCGGGACTCAGAACACCGGGGAGCTGTTTTTT	CASGTQNTGELFF
once	TRBV7-2	TRBD2	TRBJ2-7	TGTGCCAGCAGCTCTCTAGCGGGCCCCTACGAGCAGTACTTC	CASSSLAGPYEQYF
-	TRBV19	TRBD2	TRBJ2-7	TGTGCCAGTAGCCGACTAGCGGGAGATTGGTACGAGCAGTACTTC	CASSRLAGDWYEQYF
-	TRBV11-2	-	TRBJ2-7	TGTGCCAGCAGCTCCCAGTCAGGTAACTACGAGCAGTACTTC	CASSSQSGNYEQYF
-	TRBV27	TRBD1	TRBJ2-1	TGTGCCACGACAGGGCACCAGTACAATGAGCAGTTCTTC	CATTGHQYNEQFF